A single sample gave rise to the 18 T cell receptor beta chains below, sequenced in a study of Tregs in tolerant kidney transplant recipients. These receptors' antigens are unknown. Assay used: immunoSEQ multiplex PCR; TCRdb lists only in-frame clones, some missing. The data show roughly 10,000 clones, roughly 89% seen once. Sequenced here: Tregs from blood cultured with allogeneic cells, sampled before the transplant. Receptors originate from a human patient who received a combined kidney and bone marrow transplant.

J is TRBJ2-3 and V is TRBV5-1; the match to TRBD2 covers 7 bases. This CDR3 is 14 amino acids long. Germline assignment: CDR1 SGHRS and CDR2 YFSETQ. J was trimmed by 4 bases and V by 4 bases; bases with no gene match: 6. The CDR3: CASSLTSYPDTQYF. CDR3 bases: TGCGCCAGCAGCCTGACTAGCTATCCAGATACGCAGTATTTT.

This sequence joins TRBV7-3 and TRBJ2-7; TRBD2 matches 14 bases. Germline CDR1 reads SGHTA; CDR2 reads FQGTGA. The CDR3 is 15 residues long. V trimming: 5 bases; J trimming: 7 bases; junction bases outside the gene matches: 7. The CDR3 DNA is TGTGCCAGCAGCCCCTCGGGACTAGCGGGAGAAGAGCAGTACTTC. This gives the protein CASSPSGLAGEEQYF. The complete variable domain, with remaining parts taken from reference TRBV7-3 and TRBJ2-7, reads GAGVSQTPSNKVTEKGKYVELRCDPISGHTALYWYRQSLGQGPEFLIYFQGTGAADDSGLPNDRFFAVRPEGSVSTLKIQRTERGDSAVYLCASSPSGLAGEEQYFGPGTRLTVT.

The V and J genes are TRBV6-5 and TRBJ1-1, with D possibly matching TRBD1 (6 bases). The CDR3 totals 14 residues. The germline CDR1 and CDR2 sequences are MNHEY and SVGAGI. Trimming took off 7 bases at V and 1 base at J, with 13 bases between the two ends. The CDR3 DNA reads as TGTGCCAGCAATCTACAGGGTGAGAACACTGAAGCTTTCTTT. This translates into CASNLQGENTEAFF.

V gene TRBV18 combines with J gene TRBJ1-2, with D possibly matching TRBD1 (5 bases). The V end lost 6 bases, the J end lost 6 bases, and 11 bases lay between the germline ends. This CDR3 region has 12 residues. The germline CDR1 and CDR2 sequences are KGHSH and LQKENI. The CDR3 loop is CASSPRGDGYTF. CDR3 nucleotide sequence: TGTGCCAGCTCTCCCCGGGGGGATGGCTACACCTTC.

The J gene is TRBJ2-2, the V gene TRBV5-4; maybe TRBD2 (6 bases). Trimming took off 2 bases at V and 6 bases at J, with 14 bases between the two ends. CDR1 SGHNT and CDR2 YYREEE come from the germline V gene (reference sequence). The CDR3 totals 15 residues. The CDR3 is CASSLSGVFAGELFF. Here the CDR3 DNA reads TGTGCCAGCAGCTTATCGGGAGTTTTCGCCGGGGAGCTGTTTTTT.

This CDR3 is CASSTRGNQPQHF. CDR3 bases: TGTGCCAGTAGTACGAGAGGCAATCAGCCCCAGCATTTT. This chain connects TRBV19 to TRBJ1-5; D not certain. Germline loops: CDR1 LNHDA, CDR2 SQIVND (reference sequence). The CDR3 consists of 13 residues. V gave up 4 bases and J gave up 2 bases, with 6 bases separating them. Filled out from reference TRBV19 and TRBJ1-5, the complete variable domain reads DGGITQSPKYLFRKEGQNVTLSCEQNLNHDAMYWYRQDPGQGLRLIYYSQIVNDFQKGDIAEGYSVSREKKESFPLTVTSAQKNPTAFYLCASSTRGNQPQHFGDGTRLSIL.

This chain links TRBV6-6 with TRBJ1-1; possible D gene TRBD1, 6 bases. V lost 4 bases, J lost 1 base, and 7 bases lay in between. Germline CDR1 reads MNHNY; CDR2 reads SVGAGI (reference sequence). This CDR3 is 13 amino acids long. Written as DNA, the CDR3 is TGTGCCAGCAGTTTAGGGGGGAACACTGAAGCTTTCTTT. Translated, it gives CASSLGGNTEAFF.

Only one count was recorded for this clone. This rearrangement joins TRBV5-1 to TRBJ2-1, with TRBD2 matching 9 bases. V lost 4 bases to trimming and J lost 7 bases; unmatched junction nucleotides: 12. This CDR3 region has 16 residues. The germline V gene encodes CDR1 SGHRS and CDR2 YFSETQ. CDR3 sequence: CASSPRGLARTNEQFF. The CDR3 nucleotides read TGCGCCAGCAGCCCCCGGGGACTAGCAAGAACTAATGAGCAGTTCTTC.

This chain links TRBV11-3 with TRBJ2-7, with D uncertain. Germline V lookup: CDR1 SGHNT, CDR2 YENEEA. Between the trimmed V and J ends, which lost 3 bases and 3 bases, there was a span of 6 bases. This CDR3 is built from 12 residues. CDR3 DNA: TGTGCCAGCAGCTTCGCCGGCTACGAGCAGTACTTC. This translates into CASSFAGYEQYF.

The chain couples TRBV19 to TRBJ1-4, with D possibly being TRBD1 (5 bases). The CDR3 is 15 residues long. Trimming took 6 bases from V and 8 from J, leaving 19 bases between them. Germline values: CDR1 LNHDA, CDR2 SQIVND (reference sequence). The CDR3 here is CASSEGRAFKEKLFF. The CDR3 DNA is TGTGCCAGTAGCGAGGGGAGGGCTTTTAAGGAAAAACTGTTTTTT.

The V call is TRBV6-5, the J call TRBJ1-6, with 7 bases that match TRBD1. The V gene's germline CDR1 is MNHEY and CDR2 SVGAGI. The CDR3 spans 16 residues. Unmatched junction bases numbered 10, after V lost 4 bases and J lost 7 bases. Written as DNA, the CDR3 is TGTGCCAGCAGTTCTTTCCGCGGCAGGGGGAATTCACCCCTCCACTTT. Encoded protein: CASSSFRGRGNSPLHF.

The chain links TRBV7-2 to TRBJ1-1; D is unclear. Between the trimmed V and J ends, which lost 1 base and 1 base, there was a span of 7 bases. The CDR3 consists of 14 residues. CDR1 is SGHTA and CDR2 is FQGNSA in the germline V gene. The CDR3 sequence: CASSLDFPNTEAFF. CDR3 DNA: TGTGCCAGCAGCTTAGATTTTCCGAACACTGAAGCTTTCTTT.

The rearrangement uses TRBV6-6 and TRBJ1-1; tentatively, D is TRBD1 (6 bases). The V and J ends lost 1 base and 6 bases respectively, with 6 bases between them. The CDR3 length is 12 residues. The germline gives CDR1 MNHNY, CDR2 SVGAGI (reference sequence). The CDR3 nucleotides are TGTGCCAGCAGTTACTACAGGGCTGAAGCTTTCTTT. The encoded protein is CASSYYRAEAFF.

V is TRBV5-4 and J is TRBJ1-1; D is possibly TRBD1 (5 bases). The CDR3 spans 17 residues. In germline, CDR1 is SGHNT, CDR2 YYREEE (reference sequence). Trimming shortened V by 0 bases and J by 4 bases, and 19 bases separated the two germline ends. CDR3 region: CASSLVLGALDFTEAFF. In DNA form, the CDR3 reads TGTGCCAGCAGCTTGGTGCTCGGGGCGTTGGATTTCACTGAAGCTTTCTTT.

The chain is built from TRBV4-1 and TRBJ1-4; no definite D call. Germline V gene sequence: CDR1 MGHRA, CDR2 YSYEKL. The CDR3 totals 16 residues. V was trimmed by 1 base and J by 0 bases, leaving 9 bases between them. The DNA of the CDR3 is TGCGCCAGCAGCCAAGGGGAGTATGCAACTAATGAAAAACTGTTTTTT. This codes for CASSQGEYATNEKLFF.

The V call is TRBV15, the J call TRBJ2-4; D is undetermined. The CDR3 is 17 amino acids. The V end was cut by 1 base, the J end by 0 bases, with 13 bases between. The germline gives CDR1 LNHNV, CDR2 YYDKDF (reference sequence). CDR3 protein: CATSRVLGRIAKNIQYF. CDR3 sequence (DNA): TGTGCCACCAGCAGAGTCTTAGGCAGAATAGCCAAAAACATTCAGTACTTC.

The CDR3 protein is CASSMDGTGYAEAFF. As DNA, the CDR3 is TGCGCCAGCAGCATGGACGGGACAGGGTACGCTGAAGCTTTCTTT. The chain employs TRBV5-1 and TRBJ1-1; TRBD1 agrees at 9 bases. V gave up 4 bases and J gave up 6 bases; unmatched junction bases: 10. Germline lookup yields CDR1 SGHRS and CDR2 YFSETQ. The CDR3 covers 15 residues.

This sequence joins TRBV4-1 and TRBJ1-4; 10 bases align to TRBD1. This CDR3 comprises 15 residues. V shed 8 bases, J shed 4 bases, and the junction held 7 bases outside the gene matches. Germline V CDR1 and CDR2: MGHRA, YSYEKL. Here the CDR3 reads CASWGQGRGNEKLFF. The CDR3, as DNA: TGCGCCAGCTGGGGACAGGGGAGAGGTAATGAAAAACTGTTTTTT.